This T cell receptor (beta chain) was sequenced for a study of T cells in Graves' hyperthyroidism and ophthalmopathy. At least 3 on the Clinical Activity Score was recorded for ophthalmopathy patients, who also had NOSPECS grade at least 4 and duration under 3 months. Thyroid ultrasound and orbital computed tomography, with clinical symptoms and serum thyroxine and TRAb, informed diagnoses. Study-wide results and caveats: The model foresaw ophthalmopathy a median around 6.8 months prior to onset. Peripheral blood also featured most of the thyroid clonotypes expanded above 0.001.

This CDR3 region has 14 residues. CDR1 and CDR2 (germline): SGHRS, YFSETQ. V shed 3 bases and J shed 3 bases, with 12 bases lying between them. In its sample, this clonotype was seen a few times. Its antigen is not known. Amplification of TCR beta CDR3 regions used RNA as the template. First-round RT-PCR targeting the TCR CDR3 was performed with the HTBI primer set. TCRdb used MiXCR to reprocess the multiplex PCR reads, holding one entry per CDR3 protein. The sample has 490,000 or so distinct CDR3 sequences, about 20% seen once. The sample consisted of blood. The TCR comes from a man between 35 and 55 years old with Graves' ophthalmopathy. The genes are TRBV5-1 and TRBJ2-5; D uncertain. The CDR3 spells CASSSMGRKETQYF. CDR3 coding DNA: TGCGCCAGCAGCTCTATGGGCAGGAAAGAGACCCAGTACTTC.